This record covers a single T cell receptor (beta chain). What antigen it recognizes has not been identified. Base qualities are missing; no much larger clone stands one base away. This sample is drawn from a study of siplizumab effects on memory and regulatory T cells (dated by TCRdb to the late 2010s). About the study as a whole: The study looked at the effect of siplizumab, an anti-CD2 antibody, on alloreactive T-cell subsets in allogeneic mixed lymphocyte reactions made from human PBMCs. Here is what the overall study found, with its caveats: For roughly 75-97% of proliferating CD4+ or CD8+ clones, no naive or memory phenotype could be assigned. The cumulative frequency of alloreactive sequences that could be traced back to unstimulated CD4+ memory T cells was significantly reduced by siplizumab. Unstimulated naive T cells appeared to be more diverse than memory T cells, and naive cells seemed to make a substantial contribution to the alloresponse. The suppressive function of proliferating Tregs from siplizumab cultures was not functionally confirmed. Because sequences below about 10^-5 frequency were poorly captured, only a minor fraction of alloreactive clones could be mapped to unstimulated subsets. Among mappable alloreactive CD4+ clones, the Treg-derived fraction averaged approximately 63% with siplizumab versus about 27% in control reactions.

The CDR3 has 14 amino acids, counting the end cysteine and phenylalanine. This entry keeps only the CDR3 DNA: 42 bases, framed from base 1. CDR1 and CDR2 were assigned from the germline V gene as SGHVS and FNYEAQ. The germline ends are 16 bases apart after V is trimmed by 5 bases and J by 5 bases. Sorted unstimulated T cells and proliferating T cells recovered from mixed lymphocyte reactions underwent TCRbeta CDR3 sequencing. Fresh whole blood from more than 8 HLA-typed healthy donors was used as the source from which PBMCs were isolated. The library was prepared using the immunoSEQ multiplex PCR assay. The deep sequencing platform assayed roughly 10^5 TCR templates per sample. Genomic DNA extracted from sorted T cells was used for TCRbeta CDR3 sequencing. The study's own analysis went as follows. The R programming language was used for the clonal analysis of the TCRbeta CDR3 data. Alloreactive CD4+ and CD8+ clones were defined by comparing unstimulated samples with post-reaction CFSE-low samples. Alloreactive CD4+ clones were assigned to regulatory or non-regulatory origin by matching sequences to sorted unstimulated Treg and non-Treg repertoires. TCRdb's version of the immuneACCESS table is confined to in-frame rearrangements and falls short of the full clone set. An unresolved V gene accounts for under half of the shortfall where checked; the remainder is of unknown origin. That table is the source of V, J and clone size, and D and trimming were worked out from the DNA. This sample lists 80,000 to 130,000 clones; about 90% were detected once. Just over 2.5% of the sample belongs to the ten largest clones.

The sample comprised CD4+ T cells sorted from blood. The chain is assembled from TRBV7-6 and TRBJ2-7, and possibly TRBD1, on 5 matching bases. This sequence originates from a human donor in good health. Some clones in this sample may be carry-over from other donors' samples. Here is the DNA: TGTGCCAGCAGCGCCCTTAGGGGCGCCGACGAGCAGTACTTC. Its translation is CASSALRGADEQYF.